One sample yielded the 16 T cell receptor beta chains listed below, sequenced in a study of T cell responses to AZD1222 COVID-19 vaccine. Repertoires were generated with immunoSEQ multiplex PCR, while TCRdb's copy carries only in-frame clones and drops some. The data hold 90,000 to 130,000 clones, with over 75% observed a single time. Here the sequenced sample was peripheral blood, taken on day 0 of AZD1222 vaccination. The receptors were gathered from an adult in good health.

The rearrangement links TRBV28 to TRBJ1-3; possible D gene TRBD1, 5 bases. The V end lost 3 bases, the J end lost 0 bases, and 15 bases lay between the germline ends. This CDR3 has 17 amino acids. Germline assignment: CDR1 MDHEN and CDR2 SYDVKM. CDR3 sequence reads: CASSFRLAGSSGNTIYF. The CDR3 bases are TGTGCCAGCAGTTTTAGATTGGCAGGGAGCTCTGGAAACACCATATATTTT.

This clone has only a few counts. The chain combines TRBV4-1 with TRBJ2-1, with 9 bases that match TRBD1. The CDR3 has 17 residues. V shed 3 bases, J shed 7 bases, and the junction held 13 bases outside the gene matches. Germline V CDR1 and CDR2: MGHRA, YSYEKL. The CDR3 protein is CASSHVFRDRAGNEQFF. The CDR3 DNA follows: TGCGCCAGCAGCCACGTTTTTCGGGACAGGGCTGGGAATGAGCAGTTCTTC.

This clone has a handful of counts. The gene calls are TRBV19 and TRBJ2-3, with a weak D call TRBD2 (6 bases). The CDR3 sequence is 19 residues long. Per the germline V gene, CDR1 is LNHDA and CDR2 is SQIVND (reference sequence). V shed 2 bases and J shed 5 bases, with 26 bases lying between them. This CDR3 is CASSIKGIRASVRGDTQYF. The CDR3 nucleotides read TGTGCCAGTAGTATAAAGGGGATCAGGGCTAGCGTTCGTGGAGATACGCAGTATTTT.

The chain links TRBV2 to TRBJ1-1, with 11 bases identical to TRBD1. CDR3 size: 14 residues. Germline loops: CDR1 SNHLY, CDR2 FYNNEI. J gave up 7 bases and V 5 bases, and 6 bases lay outside the gene matches. CDR3 sequence reads: CASSTGTGGIEAFF. CDR3 coding DNA: TGTGCCAGCAGTACCGGGACAGGGGGTATTGAAGCTTTCTTT.

The chain carries TRBV20-1 and TRBJ1-2, with D hard to call. Germline V gene data show CDR1 as DFQATT and CDR2 as SNEGSKA (reference sequence). CDR3 size: 10 residues. V lost 5 bases and J 2 bases, leaving 3 bases between the germline ends. The CDR3 sequence: CSAGNYGYTF. The CDR3 DNA is TGCAGTGCTGGGAACTATGGCTACACCTTC.

The chain links TRBV7-2 to TRBJ1-1; tentative D call: TRBD1 (6 bases). This CDR3 has 13 amino acids. V was shortened by 4 bases and J by 11 bases, with 17 bases between the two germline ends. CDR1 SGHTA and CDR2 FQGNSA come from the germline V gene. Written as DNA, the CDR3 is TGTGCCAGCAGCTCCTCAGGGGACCCCAGGGCTTTCTTT. It encodes CASSSSGDPRAFF.

The chain couples TRBV18 to TRBJ1-1; possibly TRBD1 for D (5 bases). V was cut by 2 bases and J by 7 bases, with 8 bases left in between. Per the germline V gene, CDR1 is KGHSH and CDR2 is LQKENI. The CDR3 runs to 12 residues. The CDR3 bases are TGTGCCAGCTCACCATTGGACAATGAAGCTTTCTTT. Translation: CASSPLDNEAFF.

The chain has TRBV6-2 or TRBV6-3 and TRBJ1-1, with a weak D call TRBD1 (6 bases). Germline CDR1 reads MNHEY; CDR2 reads SVGEGT. Trimming removed 2 bases at V and 2 bases at J, with 9 bases between. The CDR3 extends over 14 amino acids. CDR3 sequence: CASSYNRENTEAFF. CDR3 coding DNA: TGTGCCAGCAGTTACAACAGGGAAAACACTGAAGCTTTCTTT.

V and J are TRBV27 and TRBJ2-2; D is possibly TRBD2 (7 bases). The length of the CDR3 is 16 residues. Germline-derived CDR1 and CDR2 are MNHEY and SMNVEV (reference sequence). V lost 6 bases and J lost 5, with 19 bases in between. This CDR3 reads CASSLTGGLGTGELFF. The CDR3 coding sequence is TGTGCCAGCAGCCTCACCGGGGGGCTCGGAACCGGGGAGCTGTTTTTT.

The J gene is TRBJ1-3, the V gene TRBV5-1, with 8 bases identical to TRBD1. J lost 0 bases, V lost 4 bases, and 3 bases had no gene match. Germline V gene data show CDR1 as SGHRS and CDR2 as YFSETQ. The CDR3 has 15 amino acids. The CDR3: CASSHGQGSGNTIYF. CDR3 in DNA: TGCGCCAGCAGCCACGGACAGGGCTCTGGAAACACCATATATTTT.

This clone was seen only once. The V call is TRBV12-3 or TRBV12-4, the J call TRBJ1-1, with D unresolved. The V gene lost 2 bases and the J gene lost 7 bases, with 5 bases spanning the gap. The CDR3 has 11 residues. The CDR3 protein is CASSLSDEAFF. The CDR3 DNA reads as TGTGCCAGCAGTTTATCCGATGAAGCTTTCTTT.

The chain recombines TRBV29-1 with TRBJ2-2; the match to TRBD2 covers 15 bases. The CDR3 extends over 16 amino acids. J was trimmed by 1 base and V by 6 bases; bases with no gene match: 3. CDR1 is SQVTM, CDR2 ANQGSEA, per germline. CDR3 region: CSVGLAGGLNTGELFF. The CDR3 DNA is TGCAGCGTCGGACTAGCGGGAGGGCTGAACACCGGGGAGCTGTTTTTT.

This clone was observed a single time. V is TRBV18 and J is TRBJ2-3, with D uncertain. The germline V gene has CDR1 KGHSH and CDR2 LQKENI. The CDR3 totals 13 residues. V dropped 0 bases and J dropped 6 bases, with 7 bases sitting between them. CDR3 bases: TGTGCCAGCTCACCACCGACTCGGGATACGCAGTATTTT. Translated: CASSPPTRDTQYF.

The chain recombines TRBV6-5 with TRBJ2-5; tentatively, D is TRBD1 or TRBD2 (6 bases each). CDR1 and CDR2 (germline): MNHEY, SVGAGI. The CDR3 sequence is 15 residues long. Trimming removed 7 bases at V and 5 bases at J, with 20 bases between. The CDR3 sequence: CASTLGLQGTETQYF. In nucleotides, the CDR3 is TGTGCCAGCACCCTAGGACTCCAGGGGACTGAGACCCAGTACTTC.

The chain employs TRBV12-3 or TRBV12-4 and TRBJ1-2, with D possibly matching TRBD1 (6 bases). There are 13 residues in the CDR3. Deletions cut 3 bases from V and 2 bases from J, with 7 bases between. The CDR3 here is CASSFQGNYGYTF. DNA of the CDR3: TGTGCCAGCAGTTTCCAGGGGAACTATGGCTACACCTTC.

This rearrangement joins TRBV25-1 to TRBJ1-5, with 8 bases matching TRBD1. The CDR3 is 17 amino acids. Germline lookup yields CDR1 MGHDK and CDR2 SYGVNS. Trimming removed 5 bases from V and 0 bases from J; junction bases left unmatched: 9. The CDR3 DNA follows: TGTGCCAGCAGTCCAGGGGGCTGGATCAGTAGCAATCAGCCCCAGCATTTT. As protein: CASSPGGWISSNQPQHF.